The 8 T cell receptor beta chains listed next were all sequenced from one sample in a study of human T cells and chemical hapten exposure. Time point in this sample: healthy volunteer bleed at 6 weeks. The authors extracted total RNA from unfractionated whole blood. Using its own MiXCR run on the RACE reads, TCRdb lists one record per CDR3 protein. The sample holds 65,000 to 95,000 distinct CDR3 sequences, 8.5% to 9.5% seen once. Sequenced input: whole blood. The receptors originated from a female donor in good health. Some clones in this sample may be carry-over from other donors' samples.

The chain joins TRBV2 to TRBJ1-5; 8 nucleotides line up with TRBD1. The CDR3 runs to 13 residues. The junction had 5 bases not matched to a gene; V was cut back by 6 bases and J by 7 bases. The germline gives CDR1 SNHLY, CDR2 FYNNEI. The CDR3 is CASRRQGSQPQHF. CDR3 coding DNA: TGTGCCAGCAGAAGACAGGGGTCCCAGCCCCAGCATTTT. The whole variable domain, filled in from reference TRBV2 and TRBJ1-5, reads EPEVTQTPSHQVTQMGQEVILRCVPISNHLYFYWYRQILGQKVEFLVSFYNNEISEKSEIFDDQFSVERPDGSNFTLKIRSTKLEDSAMYFCASRRQGSQPQHFGDGTRLSIL.

This clonotype was detected ten times or more. This chain connects TRBV12-3 or TRBV12-4 to TRBJ2-7, with 10 bases fitting TRBD1. J lost 7 bases, V lost 0 bases, and 3 bases had no gene match. CDR3 length: 14 residues. CDR3 bases: TGTGCCAGCAGTTTAGCGTTGGACAGGGGGGAGCAGTACTTC. Translating it yields CASSLALDRGEQYF.

The chain uses TRBV6-1 and TRBJ2-4; D not resolved. This CDR3 contains 12 residues. Per the germline V gene, CDR1 is MNHNS and CDR2 is SASEGT. Trimming cost V 2 bases and J 6 bases, with 5 bases left between them. CDR3 amino acids: CASSEYGNIQYF. The CDR3 DNA sequence: TGTGCCAGCAGTGAATACGGAAACATTCAGTACTTC.

The chain employs TRBV12-3 or TRBV12-4 and TRBJ2-7; D is ambiguous. The CDR3 has 15 amino acids. V was shortened by 3 bases and J by 2 bases, with 14 bases between the two germline ends. CDR3: CASSFLFERTYEQYF. In DNA, the CDR3 is TGTGCCAGCAGTTTCCTTTTCGAGAGGACCTACGAGCAGTACTTC.

This clonotype was picked up many times. This chain uses TRBV18 with TRBJ1-6; D is uncertain. CDR1 and CDR2 from the germline V gene are KGHSH and LQKENI. V lost 3 bases, J lost 0 bases, and 9 bases lay in between. This CDR3 comprises 16 residues. The CDR3 nucleotides read TGTGCCAGCTCACCGGAACGTAGCTCCTATAATTCACCCCTCCACTTT. Encoded protein: CASSPERSSYNSPLHF.

This clonotype was counted a few times. CDR3 in amino acids: CASSSWGTAYEQYF. The CDR3 region has the DNA TGCGCCAGCAGCTCCTGGGGGACAGCATACGAGCAGTACTTC. This rearrangement joins TRBV5-1 to TRBJ2-7; 7 nucleotides agree with TRBD1. V trimming: 3 bases; J trimming: 4 bases; junction bases outside the gene matches: 7. Germline V CDR1 and CDR2: SGHRS, YFSETQ. This CDR3 has 14 amino acids.

CDR3 DNA sequence: TGTGCCAGCAGTTACTCGATTGGGGGGGGCACCTACAATGAGCAGTTCTTC. It is translated as CASSYSIGGGTYNEQFF. This chain uses TRBV6-6 with TRBJ2-1, with TRBD2 as a possible D gene (7 bases). This CDR3 is built from 17 residues. Germline loops: CDR1 MNHNY, CDR2 SVGAGI (reference sequence). V was clipped by 0 bases and J by 2 bases, with 14 bases between them.

V gene TRBV25-1 combines with J gene TRBJ2-2, with D tentatively TRBD2 (6 bases). CDR1 is MGHDK and CDR2 is SYGVNS in the germline V gene. The CDR3 totals 16 residues. Trimming took off 3 bases at V and 0 bases at J, with 11 bases between the two ends. CDR3 residues: CASSDRGVPNTGELFF. For the CDR3, the DNA is TGTGCCAGCAGTGACCGCGGGGTTCCGAACACCGGGGAGCTGTTTTTT.